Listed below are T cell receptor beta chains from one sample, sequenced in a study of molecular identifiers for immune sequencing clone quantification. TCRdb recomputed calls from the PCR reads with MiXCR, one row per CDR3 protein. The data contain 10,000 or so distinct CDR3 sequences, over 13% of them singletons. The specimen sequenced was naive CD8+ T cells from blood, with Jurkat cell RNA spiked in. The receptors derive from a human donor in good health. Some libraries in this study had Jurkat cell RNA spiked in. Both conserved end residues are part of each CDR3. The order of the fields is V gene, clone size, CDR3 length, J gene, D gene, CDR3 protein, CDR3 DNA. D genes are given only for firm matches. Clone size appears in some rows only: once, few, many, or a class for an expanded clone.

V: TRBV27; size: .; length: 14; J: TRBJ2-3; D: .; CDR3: CASRNRRTTDTQYF; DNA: TGCGCCAGCAGGAACAGAAGAACCACAGATACGCAGTATTTT
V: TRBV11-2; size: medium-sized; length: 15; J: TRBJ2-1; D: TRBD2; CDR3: CASSLSGGAYNEQFF; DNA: TGTGCCAGCAGCTTAAGCGGGGGGGCATACAATGAGCAGTTCTTC
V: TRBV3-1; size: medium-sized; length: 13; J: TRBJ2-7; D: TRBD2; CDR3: CASSPGGYYEQYF; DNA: TGTGCCAGCAGCCCGGGAGGGTACTACGAGCAGTACTTC
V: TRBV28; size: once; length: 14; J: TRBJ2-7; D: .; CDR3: CASSLGRGDYEQYF; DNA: TGTGCCAGCAGTTTAGGCAGGGGCGACTACGAGCAGTACTTC
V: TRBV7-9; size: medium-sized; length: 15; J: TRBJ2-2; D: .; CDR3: CASSLASGDTGELFF; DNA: TGTGCCAGCAGCTTAGCGTCCGGGGACACCGGGGAGCTGTTTTTT
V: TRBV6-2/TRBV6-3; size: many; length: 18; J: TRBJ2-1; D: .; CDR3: CASTKTMGAFSSYNEQFF; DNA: TGTGCCAGCACCAAAACGATGGGAGCTTTTAGCTCCTACAATGAGCAGTTCTTC
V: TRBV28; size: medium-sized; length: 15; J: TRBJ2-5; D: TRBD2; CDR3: CASSLGAGGSETQYF; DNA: TGTGCCAGCAGTTTAGGAGCGGGGGGGTCTGAGACCCAGTACTTC
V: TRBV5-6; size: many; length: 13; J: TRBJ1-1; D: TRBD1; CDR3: CASSGQARTEAFF; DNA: TGTGCCAGCAGTGGACAGGCTAGGACTGAAGCTTTCTTT
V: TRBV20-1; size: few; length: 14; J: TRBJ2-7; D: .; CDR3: CSAGDGRGTYEQYF; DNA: TGCAGTGCGGGGGACGGGCGTGGCACCTACGAGCAGTACTTC
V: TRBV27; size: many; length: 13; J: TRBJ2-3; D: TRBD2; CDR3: CASSLRGGDTQYF; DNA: TGTGCCAGCAGTTTACGGGGGGGCGACACGCAGTATTTT
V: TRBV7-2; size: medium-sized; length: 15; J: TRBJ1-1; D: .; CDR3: CASSLGWQENPEAFF; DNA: TGTGCCAGCAGCTTAGGGTGGCAGGAGAACCCTGAAGCTTTCTTT
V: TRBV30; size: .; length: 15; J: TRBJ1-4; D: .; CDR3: CAWSTGQLSNEKLFF; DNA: TGTGCCTGGAGTACCGGACAGTTGAGTAATGAAAAACTGTTTTTT
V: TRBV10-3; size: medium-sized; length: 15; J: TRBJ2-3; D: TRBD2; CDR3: CAISVSGGPTDTQYF; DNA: TGTGCCATCAGTGTGTCGGGGGGGCCGACAGATACGCAGTATTTT
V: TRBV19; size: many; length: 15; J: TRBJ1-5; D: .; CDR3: CASSPLTRGRQPQHF; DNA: TGTGCCAGTAGTCCCCTAACGAGGGGACGACAGCCCCAGCATTTT
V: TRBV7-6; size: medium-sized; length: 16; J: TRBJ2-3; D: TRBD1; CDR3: CASSEWAGTDTDTQYF; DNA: TGTGCCAGCAGCGAATGGGCCGGGACAGACACAGATACGCAGTATTTT
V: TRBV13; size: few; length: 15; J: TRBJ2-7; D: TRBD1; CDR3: CASSSIQGARVEQYF; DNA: TGCGCCAGCAGCTCCATACAGGGGGCGCGGGTCGAGCAGTACTTC
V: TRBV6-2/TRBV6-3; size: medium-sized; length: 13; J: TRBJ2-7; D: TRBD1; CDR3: CASSPGGGYEQYF; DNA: TGTGCCAGCAGTCCAGGGGGCGGCTACGAGCAGTACTTC
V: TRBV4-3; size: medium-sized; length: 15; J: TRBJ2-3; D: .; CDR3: CASSQVGLGTDTQYF; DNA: TGCGCCAGCAGCCAAGTAGGTCTCGGCACAGATACGCAGTATTTT
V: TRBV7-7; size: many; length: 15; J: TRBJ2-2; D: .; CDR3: CASSPGFGNTGELFF; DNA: TGTGCCAGCAGCCCGGGGTTCGGGAACACCGGGGAGCTGTTTTTT
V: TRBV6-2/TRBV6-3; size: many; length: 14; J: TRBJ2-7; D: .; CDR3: CASTGGLAVYEQYF; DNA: TGTGCCAGCACCGGGGGGCTAGCGGTCTACGAGCAGTACTTC
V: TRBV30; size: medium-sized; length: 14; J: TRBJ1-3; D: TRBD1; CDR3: CAWSGGTAGNTIYF; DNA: TGTGCCTGGAGTGGGGGGACAGCTGGAAACACCATATATTTT
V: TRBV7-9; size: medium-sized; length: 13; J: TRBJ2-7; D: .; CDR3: CASSPPSSYEQYF; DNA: TGTGCCAGCAGCCCGCCTTCCTCCTACGAGCAGTACTTC
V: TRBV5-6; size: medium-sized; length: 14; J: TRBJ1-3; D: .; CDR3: CASSFWASGNTIYF; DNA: TGTGCCAGCAGCTTCTGGGCCTCTGGAAACACCATATATTTT
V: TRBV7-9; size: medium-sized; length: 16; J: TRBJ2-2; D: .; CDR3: CASSPGGGRWTGELFF; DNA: TGTGCCAGCAGCCCAGGAGGGGGAAGGTGGACCGGGGAGCTGTTTTTT
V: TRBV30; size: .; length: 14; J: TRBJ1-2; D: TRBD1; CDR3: CAWSRDRDLNGCPF; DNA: TGTGCCTGGAGTCGGGACAGGGACTTAAATGGCTGCCCCTTC
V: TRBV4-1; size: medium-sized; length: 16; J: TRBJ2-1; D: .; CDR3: CASSQDRASSYNEQFF; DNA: TGCGCCAGCAGCCAAGACAGGGCAAGCTCCTACAATGAGCAGTTCTTC
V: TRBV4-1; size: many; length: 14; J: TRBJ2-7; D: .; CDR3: CASSQGHVRGEQYF; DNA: TGCGCCAGCAGCCAAGGGCATGTCCGGGGCGAGCAGTACTTC
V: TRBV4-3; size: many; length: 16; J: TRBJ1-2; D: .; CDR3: CASSQDPVASARGYTF; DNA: TGCGCCAGCAGCCAAGATCCCGTAGCGAGCGCGAGGGGCTACACCTTC
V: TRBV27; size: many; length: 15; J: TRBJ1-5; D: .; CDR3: CASSLGGGDYQPQHF; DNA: TGTGCCAGCAGTTTAGGGGGGGGCGATTATCAGCCCCAGCATTTT
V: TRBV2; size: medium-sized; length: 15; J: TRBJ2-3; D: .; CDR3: CASSELGTGSDTQYF; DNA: TGTGCCAGCAGTGAATTGGGAACGGGGTCCGATACGCAGTATTTT
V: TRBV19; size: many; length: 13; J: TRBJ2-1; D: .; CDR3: CASSIGIYNEQFF; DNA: TGTGCCAGTAGTATCGGCATATACAATGAGCAGTTCTTC
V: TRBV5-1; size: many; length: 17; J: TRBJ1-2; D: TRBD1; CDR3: CASSLEVTGQGDYGYTF; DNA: TGCGCCAGCAGCTTGGAAGTAACGGGACAGGGAGACTATGGCTACACCTTC
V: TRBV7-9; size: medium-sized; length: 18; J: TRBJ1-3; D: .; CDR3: CASSSNPSPADSGNTIYF; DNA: TGTGCCAGCAGCTCCAACCCATCCCCGGCCGACTCTGGAAACACCATATATTTT
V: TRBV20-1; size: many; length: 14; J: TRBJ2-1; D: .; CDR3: CSARAVGRGLEQFF; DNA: TGCAGTGCCCGGGCTGTCGGCAGGGGACTTGAGCAGTTCTTC
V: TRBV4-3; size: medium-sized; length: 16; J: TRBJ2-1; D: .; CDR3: CASSQDSGAPYNEQFF; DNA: TGCGCCAGCAGCCAAGATTCCGGGGCCCCGTACAATGAGCAGTTCTTC
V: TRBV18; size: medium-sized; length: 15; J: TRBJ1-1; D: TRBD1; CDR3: CASSPTGGGYTEAFF; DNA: TGTGCCAGCTCTCCGACAGGGGGCGGGTATACTGAAGCTTTCTTT
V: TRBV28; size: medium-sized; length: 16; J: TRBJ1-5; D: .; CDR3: CASSLTPGEGGQPQHF; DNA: TGTGCCAGCAGCCTGACACCAGGGGAGGGTGGACAGCCCCAGCATTTT
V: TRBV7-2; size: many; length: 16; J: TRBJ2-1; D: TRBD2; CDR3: CASSSFSGPTYNEQFF; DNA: TGTGCCAGCAGCTCCTTTAGCGGGCCGACCTACAATGAGCAGTTCTTC
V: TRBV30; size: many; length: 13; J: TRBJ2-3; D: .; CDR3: CAWTVDSADTQYF; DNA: TGTGCCTGGACCGTGGACTCCGCGGATACGCAGTATTTT
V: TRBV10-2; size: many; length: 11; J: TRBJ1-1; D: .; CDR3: CASTDYTEAFF; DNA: TGCGCCAGCACAGACTACACTGAAGCTTTCTTT
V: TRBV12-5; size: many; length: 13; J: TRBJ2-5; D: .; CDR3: CASGFAIEETQYF; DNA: TGTGCTAGTGGTTTCGCCATCGAAGAGACCCAGTACTTC
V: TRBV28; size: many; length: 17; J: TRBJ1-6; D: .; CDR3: CASSSLGMPLGNSPLHF; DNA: TGTGCCAGCAGTTCCCTAGGGATGCCTTTGGGTAATTCACCCCTCCACTTT
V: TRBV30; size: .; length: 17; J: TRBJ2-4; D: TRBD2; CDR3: CAWRRPGLAALRNIQYF; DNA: TGTGCCTGGAGGCGCCCTGGACTAGCTGCGCTGAGGAACATTCAGTACTTC
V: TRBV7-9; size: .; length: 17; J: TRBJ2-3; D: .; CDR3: CASSSTTRVSSTDTQYF; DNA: TGTGCCAGCAGCTCGACAACCAGGGTATCGAGCACGGATACGCAGTATTTT
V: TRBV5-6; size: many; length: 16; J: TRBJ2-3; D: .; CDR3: CASSLVRVKDTDTQYF; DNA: TGTGCCAGCAGCTTGGTCAGGGTCAAGGACACAGATACGCAGTATTTT
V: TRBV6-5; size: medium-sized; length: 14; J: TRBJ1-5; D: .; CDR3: CASSLTGYNQPQHF; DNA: TGTGCCAGCAGTTTGACGGGATACAATCAGCCCCAGCATTTT
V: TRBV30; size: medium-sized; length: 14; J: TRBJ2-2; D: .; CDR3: CASSGLGVTGELFF; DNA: TGTGCCTCCTCCGGGCTAGGGGTGACCGGGGAGCTGTTTTTT
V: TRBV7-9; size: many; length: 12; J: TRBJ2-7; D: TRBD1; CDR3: CASSSTGGEQYF; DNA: TGTGCCAGCAGCTCGACAGGGGGCGAGCAGTACTTC
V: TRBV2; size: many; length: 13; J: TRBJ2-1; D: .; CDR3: CALLEFAANEQFF; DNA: TGTGCCCTCCTTGAATTTGCTGCCAATGAGCAGTTCTTC
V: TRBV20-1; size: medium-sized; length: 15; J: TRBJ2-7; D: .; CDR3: CSASLVSGLSYEQYF; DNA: TGCAGTGCTAGTCTGGTTAGCGGCCTCTCCTACGAGCAGTACTTC
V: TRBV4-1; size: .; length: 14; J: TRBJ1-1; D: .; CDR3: CASSQWGWDTEAFF; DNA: TGCGCCAGCAGCCAATGGGGATGGGACACTGAAGCTTTCTTT
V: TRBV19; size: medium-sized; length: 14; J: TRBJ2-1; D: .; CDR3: CASSILWGNNEQFF; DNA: TGTGCCAGTAGTATACTTTGGGGGAACAATGAGCAGTTCTTC
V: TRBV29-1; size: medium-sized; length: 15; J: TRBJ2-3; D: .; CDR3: CSAPLPGADTDTQYF; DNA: TGCAGCGCCCCCCTCCCGGGGGCTGACACAGATACGCAGTATTTT
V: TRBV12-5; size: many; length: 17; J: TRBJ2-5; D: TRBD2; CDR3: CASGLAGGLEALETQYF; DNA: TGTGCTAGTGGTTTGGCGGGAGGGCTGGAGGCTCTAGAGACCCAGTACTTC
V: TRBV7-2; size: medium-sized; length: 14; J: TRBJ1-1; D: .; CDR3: CASSLGQLNTEAFF; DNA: TGTGCCAGCAGCTTAGGGCAGTTAAACACTGAAGCTTTCTTT
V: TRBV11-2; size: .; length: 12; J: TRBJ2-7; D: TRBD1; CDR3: CASSTRGLEQYF; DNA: TGTGCCAGCAGTACGAGGGGGCTTGAGCAGTACTTC
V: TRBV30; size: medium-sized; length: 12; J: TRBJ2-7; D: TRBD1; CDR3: CAWGQGSYEQYF; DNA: TGTGCCTGGGGACAGGGCTCCTACGAGCAGTACTTC
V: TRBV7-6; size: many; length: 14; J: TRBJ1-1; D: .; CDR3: CASSLEAGETEAFF; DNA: TGTGCCAGCAGCTTAGAGGCCGGGGAGACTGAAGCTTTCTTT
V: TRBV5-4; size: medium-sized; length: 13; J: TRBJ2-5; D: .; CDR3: CASSSDWQETQYF; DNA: TGTGCCAGCAGCTCAGACTGGCAAGAGACCCAGTACTTC
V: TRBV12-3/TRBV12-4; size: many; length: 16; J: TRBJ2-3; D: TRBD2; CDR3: CASTQRTSGGTDTQYF; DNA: TGTGCCAGCACCCAGCGGACTAGCGGGGGCACAGATACGCAGTATTTT